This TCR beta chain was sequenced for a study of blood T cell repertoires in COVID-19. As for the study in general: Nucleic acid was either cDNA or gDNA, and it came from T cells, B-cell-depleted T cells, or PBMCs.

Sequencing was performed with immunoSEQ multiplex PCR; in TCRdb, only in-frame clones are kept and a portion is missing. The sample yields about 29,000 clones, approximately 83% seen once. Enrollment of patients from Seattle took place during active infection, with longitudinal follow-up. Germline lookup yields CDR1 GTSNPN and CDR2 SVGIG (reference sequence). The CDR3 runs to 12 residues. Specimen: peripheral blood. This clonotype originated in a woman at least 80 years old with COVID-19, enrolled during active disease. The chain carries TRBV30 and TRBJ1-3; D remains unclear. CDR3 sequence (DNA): TGTGCGGGGAGCCGGTCAGGAAACACCATATATTTT. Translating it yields CAGSRSGNTIYF.